This T cell receptor beta chain was retrieved from a study of vaccination and CD4 T cells after COVID-19 (dated by TCRdb to 2022 to 2024). Describing the broader study: Convalescent patients had a positive SARS-CoV-2 result on nasal swab PCR, and of these patients, several had mild disease and one had severe disease. In control cultures, a CEFX viral epitope pool was used as positive control, an HIV-1 Nef peptide pool was used as negative control, or no peptide was added. The spike-specific CD4+ TCR repertoire was compared before and after mRNA vaccination in 10 to 11 COVID-19 convalescent patients and several infection-naive healthy vaccine recipients. Six males and four females were included in the convalescent cohort, with two Hispanic individuals, seven Caucasians, two Asians and one multiracial person represented. Post-COVID blood samples were collected from convalescent patients a median of approximately 93 days after diagnosis, with a range of about 30 to 161 days. Participants received two doses of either the Pfizer-BioNTech BNT162b2 vaccine (n=8) or the Moderna mRNA-1273 vaccine (n=2). The cultures were stimulated with overlapping spike peptide pools from SARS-CoV-2 and from the common cold coronaviruses HCoV-NL63, HCoV-OC43 and HCoV-229E. Post-vaccine blood samples were taken a median of about 72 days after the second vaccine dose, with a range of 14 to 241 days. What the authors observed across the whole study: The median count of SARS-CoV-2-reactive clonotypes went up from 20 to 25 after infection to 30 to 40 after vaccination, although the change was not significant. Among convalescent patients, a median about 86% of the SARS-CoV-2-reactive clones seen after vaccination appeared only after vaccination, which suggests priming specific to the vaccine. In convalescent patients, nearly all vaccine-specific clones (304 of 307) were found to be mono-reactive for SARS-CoV-2 spike rather than cross-reactive with common cold coronaviruses. Only a relatively small number of convalescent patients were included in the study, and early timepoints following natural infection were not analyzed.

Libraries came from PCR. DNA from cultured CD4+ T cells underwent TCR sequencing with the Oncomine TCR Beta short-read assay at the Johns Hopkins FTIC core. Genomic DNA was extracted from the cultured CD4+ T cells with the QIAamp micro DNA kit. Oncomine TCR Beta libraries from cultured CD4+ T cells were pooled using unique dual indexes and sequenced on an Illumina iSeq 100. Concerning the study's data processing: Non-productive sequences were removed, and CDR3s that did not start with C, did not end with F or W, or were shorter than 7 amino acids were discarded. The MANAFEST web application identified antigen-specific clonotypes by comparing peptide-stimulated wells against reference wells and other culture wells. To be called positive, a clone needed an FDR below 0.05, an odds ratio above 5, and a productive frequency above 0.1% in at least two of three replicate wells. A clonotype was classed as cross-reactive if the clonotype showed significant expansion both in SARS-CoV-2 spike wells and in at least one common cold coronavirus spike condition. Using R version 3.6.1, CDR3 homology was evaluated through Levenshtein distances (stringdist) along with unrooted phylogenetic trees (ape). TCRdb itself trimmed the public reads at Q25 with fastp, ran MiXCR and retained productive beta chains. A single entry per CDR3 protein holds the most common genes and DNA from its merged rows. It is TCRdb's table, rather than the study itself, that gives the V and J calls and clone size. Present in this sample are 15,000 to 20,000 distinct CDR3 sequences, about 61% of which were seen just once. About 8.2% of the sample rests with the top ten.

Comments on this clonotype: No antigen is known for it. No base quality information exists; no much larger clone differs at one position.

Inclusive of the bounding cysteine and phenylalanine, the CDR3 is 12 residues long. Just the 36-base CDR3 DNA is kept, in frame starting at base 1. CDR1 and CDR2 (ENHRY, SYGVKD) derive from the germline V gene. V is trimmed back by 8 bases and J by 8 bases, and the junction contains 8 bases that no gene match accounts for. The label giving this sample's treatment or condition can be read as: roughly 11-day PBMC culture with coronavirus spike peptide pools or control peptides (ViraFEST assay). The study used the ViraFEST assay, which expanded antigen-specific T cells with peptide pools and then identified expanded clonotypes by TCR sequencing. The positive SARS-CoV-2 PCR tests of the convalescent patients were dated from March to December 2020, before the Alpha, Beta and Delta variants emerged in the United States. Over 1.5 million PBMCs per well were cultured in IMDM with about 5% human AB serum and 8 to 10 IU/ml IL-2, plus 10 ug/ml peptide pools. On days 3 and 7, half of the culture medium was replaced with fresh IL-2-containing medium. After about 10 days of culture, CD4+ T cells were isolated by negative selection using the EasySep CD4+ T cell isolation kit. PBMCs were separated from whole blood using Ficoll-Paque Plus gradient centrifugation and then either used fresh or cryopreserved at -140C. Triplicate wells were generally used for each culture condition.

The rearranged chain carries TRBV10-3 and TRBJ1-2; a stretch of 7 junction bases matches TRBD1. This TCR derives from a human donor who had recovered from COVID-19. Sequenced input: CD4+ T cells from blood, cultured in vitro. The base sequence is TGTGCCATCCAAAGGGGGCCAAAAGGCTACACCTTC. Its coded protein is CAIQRGPKGYTF.